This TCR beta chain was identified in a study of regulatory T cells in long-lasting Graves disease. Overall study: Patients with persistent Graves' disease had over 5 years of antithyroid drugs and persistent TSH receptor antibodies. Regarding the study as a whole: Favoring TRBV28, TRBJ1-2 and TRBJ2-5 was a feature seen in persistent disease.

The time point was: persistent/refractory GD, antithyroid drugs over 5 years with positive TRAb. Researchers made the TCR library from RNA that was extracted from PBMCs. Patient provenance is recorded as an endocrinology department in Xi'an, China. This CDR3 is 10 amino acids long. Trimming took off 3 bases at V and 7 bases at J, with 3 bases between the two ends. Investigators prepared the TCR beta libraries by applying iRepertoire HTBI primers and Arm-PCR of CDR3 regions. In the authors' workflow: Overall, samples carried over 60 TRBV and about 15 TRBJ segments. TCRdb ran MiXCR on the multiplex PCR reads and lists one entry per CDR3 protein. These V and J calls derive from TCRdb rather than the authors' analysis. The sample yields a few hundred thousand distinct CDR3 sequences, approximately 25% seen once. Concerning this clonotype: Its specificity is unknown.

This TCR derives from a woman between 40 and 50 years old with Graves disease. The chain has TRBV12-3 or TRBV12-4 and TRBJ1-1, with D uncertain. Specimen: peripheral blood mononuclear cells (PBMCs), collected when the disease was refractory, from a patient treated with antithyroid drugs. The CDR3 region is CASSFSEAFF. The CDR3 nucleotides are TGTGCCAGCAGTTTCAGTGAAGCTTTCTTT.